This section outlines one T cell receptor (beta chain) sequence together with its context. Antigen unknown. Generation of TCR beta libraries employed quantitative 5'-RACE incorporating molecular barcodes. TCRdb fed the 5' RACE reads into MiXCR, producing one record per CDR3 protein. The sample lists 700,000 to 1,000,000 distinct CDR3 sequences, 12% occurring once. The sample comes from a study of CD8 T cells in ankylosing spondylitis. The study's findings and limits: Reports of some motif variants in reactive arthritis synovial fluid and blood predate this one. Seemingly distinctive of ankylosing spondylitis blood was a TCR beta motif formed by eight highly homologous variants. Those disease-linked clones were CD8+; they were also relatively rare in peripheral blood.

Losses at the gene ends were 0 bases for V and 5 bases for J; bases not matched to a gene: 8. Per germline, CDR1 LGHNA and CDR2 YSLEER. The CDR3 runs 17 residues. Sequenced sample: blood, either unsorted or a sorted T cell fraction (not recorded which). V gene TRBV4-3 combines with J gene TRBJ2-4; 9 nucleotides agree with TRBD2. This receptor was obtained from a male donor with ankylosing spondylitis. CDR3 DNA: TGCGCCAGCAGCCAAGATCCCCAGCGGGGGGCGGAAAACATTCAGTACTTC. It codes for CASSQDPQRGAENIQYF.